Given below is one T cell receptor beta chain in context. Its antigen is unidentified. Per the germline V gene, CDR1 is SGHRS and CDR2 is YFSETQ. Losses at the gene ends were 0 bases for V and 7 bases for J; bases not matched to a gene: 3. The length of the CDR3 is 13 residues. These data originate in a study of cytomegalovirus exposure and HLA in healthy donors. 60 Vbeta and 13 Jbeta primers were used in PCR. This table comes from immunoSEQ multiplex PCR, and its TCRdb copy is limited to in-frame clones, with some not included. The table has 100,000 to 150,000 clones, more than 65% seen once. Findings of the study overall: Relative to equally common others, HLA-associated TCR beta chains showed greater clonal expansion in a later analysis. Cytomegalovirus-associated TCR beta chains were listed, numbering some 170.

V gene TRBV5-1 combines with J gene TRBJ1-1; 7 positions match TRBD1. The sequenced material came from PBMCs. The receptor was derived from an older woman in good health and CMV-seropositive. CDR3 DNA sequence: TGCGCCAGCAGCTTGGGGACAGGACGTGAAGCTTTCTTT. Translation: CASSLGTGREAFF.